This TCR beta chain derives from a study of Ad26.COV2.S vaccination and SARS-CoV-2 variants. For the study at large: Once or twice, 56 days apart, Ad26.COV2.S was delivered intramuscularly.

Whole-study findings and limits: Measurement of non-spike TCR breadth gave similar results in vaccine and placebo recipients.

Specified treatment: around 19 received Ad26.COV2.S at low or high dose, single or two shots; about five received placebo; per-sample allocation not given. Collection of samples fell on day 63 after the first vaccine or placebo injection. Regarding this clone: What it binds is not known.

Produced via immunoSEQ multiplex PCR; TCRdb's table is partial and in-frame only. The repertoire holds roughly 330,000 clones, with roughly 90% as singletons. This CDR3 is built from 14 residues. Germline V lookup: CDR1 KGHSH, CDR2 LQKENI. The trim removed 5 bases at V and 3 bases at J, leaving 6 bases unmatched. The rearrangement uses TRBV18 and TRBJ1-1, with 7 bases fitting TRBD1. Specimen: peripheral blood, collected in a trial of Ad26.COV2.S vaccine versus placebo. The clonotype comes from a person between 18 and 65 years old who received the Ad26.COV2.S COVID-19 vaccine or a placebo. Here the CDR3 reads CASSGQGGDTEAFF. The CDR3, as DNA: TGTGCCAGCTCAGGCCAGGGGGGAGACACTGAAGCTTTCTTT.